The 17 T cell receptor beta chains presented below share a single source sample, sequenced in a study of blood T cell repertoires in COVID-19. Measured with immunoSEQ multiplex PCR; TCRdb has only the in-frame clones, and not every one. There are fewer than 65,000 clones in the sample; approximately 84% occur only once, and roughly 3.9% lies in the top ten. Sequenced material: peripheral blood. The receptors come from a man in his sixties with acute or convalescent COVID-19.

The V call is TRBV11-2, the J call TRBJ1-4, with a tentative D call TRBD1 (6 bases). The CDR3 has 13 amino acids. Germline loops: CDR1 SGHAT, CDR2 FQNNGV. V was clipped by 6 bases and J by 7 bases, with 12 bases between them. Here the CDR3 reads CASRSGEGEKLFF. As DNA, the CDR3 is TGTGCCAGCAGGTCAGGGGAGGGTGAAAAACTGTTTTTT.

The count of this clone is one. The chain links TRBV18 to TRBJ2-2; D remains ambiguous. This CDR3 contains 16 residues. CDR1 is KGHSH and CDR2 is LQKENI in the germline V gene. Trimming left V 3 bases short and J 2 bases short, with 13 bases between. The CDR3 loop is CASSPPVRVNTGELFF. The CDR3, as DNA: TGTGCCAGCTCACCTCCAGTACGGGTCAACACCGGGGAGCTGTTTTTT.

The rearrangement uses TRBV24-1 and TRBJ1-2; no reliable D call. Germline values: CDR1 KGHDR, CDR2 SFDVKD. There are 13 residues in the CDR3. Trimming took off 4 bases at V and 7 bases at J, with 12 bases between the two ends. In DNA form, the CDR3 reads TGTGCCACCAGTGAGCCATTAGACACTGGCTACACCTTC. Amino acids: CATSEPLDTGYTF.

The V and J genes are TRBV27 and TRBJ2-5, with 8 bases matching TRBD1. The germline V gene encodes CDR1 MNHEY and CDR2 SMNVEV (reference sequence). Trimming took 7 bases from V and 5 from J; bases not matched to a gene: 6. The length of the CDR3 is 13 residues. Written as DNA, the CDR3 is TGTGCCAGCACTCCTCAGGGGGCCGAGACCCAGTACTTC. It encodes CASTPQGAETQYF.

The chain couples TRBV5-4 to TRBJ1-1; D ambiguous. This CDR3 has 14 amino acids. The germline V gene encodes CDR1 SGHNT and CDR2 YYREEE (reference sequence). The ends were cut back, 4 bases at V and 3 bases at J, with 13 bases in the middle. CDR3 region: CASSLQGGDTEAFF. The CDR3 DNA follows: TGTGCCAGCAGCCTCCAAGGAGGAGACACTGAAGCTTTCTTT.

This clone was recorded once. The chain has TRBV7-8 and TRBJ1-1; TRBD1 matches at 7 bases. This CDR3 contains 14 residues. After removal of 5 bases from V and 5 bases from J, the junction contained 8 bases not matched to a gene. Germline V gene data show CDR1 as SGHVS and CDR2 as FQNEAQ. The CDR3 region is CASSPTGRETEAFF. CDR3 DNA: TGTGCCAGCAGCCCGACAGGGCGAGAGACTGAAGCTTTCTTT.

The CDR3, as DNA: TGTGCCTGGAGTGTAGGAGGGGGAGGGAACTATGGCTACACCTTC. It translates to CAWSVGGGGNYGYTF. This rearrangement joins TRBV30 to TRBJ1-2, with D possibly TRBD1 on 6 matching bases. The V gene lost 0 bases and the J gene lost 2 bases, with 13 bases spanning the gap. Germline V gene lookup returns CDR1 GTSNPN and CDR2 SVGIG (reference sequence). CDR3 length: 15 amino acids. Based on the CDR3 plus reference TRBV30 and TRBJ1-2, the full variable domain is SQTIHQWPATLVQPVGSPLSLECTVEGTSNPNLYWYRQAAGRGLQLLFYSVGIGQISSEVPQNLSASRPQDRQFILSSKKLLLSDSGFYLCAWSVGGGGNYGYTFGSGTRLTVV.

This clone was counted a single time. V and J are TRBV2 and TRBJ1-2, with unresolved D. The CDR3 is 14 amino acids. V was clipped by 6 bases and J by 2 bases, with 13 bases between them. CDR1 SNHLY and CDR2 FYNNEI come from the germline V gene. The CDR3 DNA follows: TGTGCCAGCAGGCCGGGAAGAATCAACTATGGCTACACCTTC. Its translation is CASRPGRINYGYTF.

The chain couples TRBV29-1 to TRBJ2-3; possible D gene TRBD2, 7 bases. This CDR3 region has 14 residues. The germline gives CDR1 SQVTM, CDR2 ANQGSEA. V was cut by 6 bases and J by 2 bases, with 15 bases left in between. CDR3 residues: CSVVPGGPTDTQYF. For the CDR3, the DNA is TGCAGCGTGGTGCCCGGGGGGCCCACAGATACGCAGTATTTT.

The rearrangement links TRBV29-1 to TRBJ1-4; TRBD1 is a possible D gene (5 bases). The CDR3 consists of 13 residues. Germline CDR1 is SQVTM and CDR2 is ANQGSEA. V was trimmed by 3 bases and J by 8 bases, leaving 13 bases between them. The CDR3 sequence: CSVDGGFGEKLFF. The CDR3, as DNA: TGCAGCGTTGATGGGGGGTTCGGCGAAAAACTGTTTTTT.

This clone was observed once. The chain recombines TRBV4-1 with TRBJ1-5, with D tentatively TRBD1 (5 bases). CDR1 is MGHRA, CDR2 YSYEKL, per germline. CDR3 length equals 13 residues. Trimming stripped 1 base from V and 4 bases from J, with 5 bases between. CDR3 in amino acids: CASSQGQNQPQHF. The CDR3 nucleotides are TGCGCCAGCAGCCAAGGACAGAATCAGCCCCAGCATTTT.

The chain joins TRBV18 to TRBJ1-1; 9 bases match TRBD1. This CDR3 spans 13 amino acids. Per germline, CDR1 KGHSH and CDR2 LQKENI. The trim removed 2 bases at V and 8 bases at J, leaving 3 bases unmatched. The CDR3 DNA sequence: TGTGCCAGCTCACCAAGTACAGGGGGCGAAGCTTTCTTT. This translates into CASSPSTGGEAFF.

The rearrangement uses TRBV5-1 and TRBJ1-1; possible D gene TRBD1, 6 bases. CDR1 and CDR2 from the germline V gene are SGHRS and YFSETQ. V was clipped by 0 bases and J by 10 bases, with 19 bases between them. This CDR3 is built from 15 residues. CDR3 sequence (DNA): TGCGCCAGCAGCTTGGAATCAGGGGATGTAGGGGGAGCTTTCTTT. This gives the protein CASSLESGDVGGAFF.

The CDR3 here is CASSRGAGANVLTF. The CDR3 DNA is TGTGCCAGCAGCCGGGGGGCTGGGGCCAACGTCCTGACTTTC. The chain joins TRBV7-3 to TRBJ2-6; the match to TRBD2 covers 7 bases. CDR3 length: 14 amino acids. Per the germline V gene, CDR1 is SGHTA and CDR2 is FQGTGA. V was pared by 5 bases and J by 2 bases, with 0 bases of the junction left unmatched.

V is TRBV30 and J is TRBJ2-6, with D maybe TRBD1 (5 bases). Trimming cost V 8 bases and J 0 bases, with 11 bases left between them. The length of the CDR3 is 14 residues. Germline V gene sequence: CDR1 GTSNPN, CDR2 SVGIG (reference sequence). CDR3 region: CAGDSASGANVLTF. As DNA, the CDR3 is TGTGCCGGCGACAGCGCCTCTGGGGCCAACGTCCTGACTTTC.

The V gene is TRBV5-6, the J gene TRBJ1-2, with TRBD1 matching over 7 bases. Trimming removed 4 bases from V and 1 base from J; junction bases left unmatched: 10. Germline lookup yields CDR1 SGHDT and CDR2 YYEEEE. This CDR3 is built from 16 residues. The CDR3 is CASSPGTAGGNYGYTF. For the CDR3, the DNA is TGTGCCAGCAGCCCTGGGACGGCAGGGGGTAACTATGGCTACACCTTC.

This clone was counted a single time. The J gene is TRBJ1-1, the V gene TRBV19; a possible D gene is TRBD1 (5 bases). Per germline, CDR1 LNHDA and CDR2 SQIVND (reference sequence). The CDR3 length is 14 residues. V gave up 3 bases and J gave up 1 base, with 9 bases separating them. CDR3 loop: CASSIGGGNTEAFF. DNA for the CDR3: TGTGCCAGTAGTATCGGGGGAGGGAACACTGAAGCTTTCTTT.